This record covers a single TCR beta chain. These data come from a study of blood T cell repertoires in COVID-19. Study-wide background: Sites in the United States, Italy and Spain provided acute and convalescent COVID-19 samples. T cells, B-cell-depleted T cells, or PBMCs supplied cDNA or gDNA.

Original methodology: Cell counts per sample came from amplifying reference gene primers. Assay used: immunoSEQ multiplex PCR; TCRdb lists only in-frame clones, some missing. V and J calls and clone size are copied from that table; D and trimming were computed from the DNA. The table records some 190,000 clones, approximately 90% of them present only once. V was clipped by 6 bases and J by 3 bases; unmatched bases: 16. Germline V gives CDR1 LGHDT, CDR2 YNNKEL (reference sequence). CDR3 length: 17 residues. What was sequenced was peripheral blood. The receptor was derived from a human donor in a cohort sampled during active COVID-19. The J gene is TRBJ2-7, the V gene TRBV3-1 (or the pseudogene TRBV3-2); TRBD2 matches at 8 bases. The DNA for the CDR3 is TGTGCCAGCAGAGTAGGCGGGGGGAGCAAAGATATCTACGAGCAGTACTTC. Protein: CASRVGGGSKDIYEQYF.